These 18 T cell receptor beta chains share one sample of origin, sequenced in a study of spatial heterogeneity in lung cancer. Time point in this sample: blood at routine non-recurrence follow-up after resection. Extraction of whole RNA from tumor, nontumor lung or frozen PBMC preceded unsorted sequencing. MiXCR, applied by TCRdb to the 5' RACE reads, yields one record per CDR3 protein. The sample carries roughly 120,000 distinct CDR3 sequences, more than 10% recorded once. The sample in question was PBMCs, obtained at follow-up. These receptors came from a male donor with early-stage non-small cell lung cancer.

This clonotype has just a few counts. V usage is TRBV9 and J usage is TRBJ1-5, with D possibly TRBD1 on 5 matching bases. The CDR3 is 15 residues long. Trimming removed 0 bases from V and 5 bases from J, with 12 bases in between. Germline CDR1 SGDLS, CDR2 YYNGEE. The CDR3 here is CASSVEPRDDQPQHF. The CDR3 bases are TGTGCCAGCAGCGTAGAGCCCAGGGACGATCAGCCCCAGCATTTT.

This clonotype occurred a few times. The rearrangement links TRBV6-6 to TRBJ1-1; 9 bases fit TRBD1. CDR1 and CDR2 from the germline V gene are MNHNY and SVGAGI (reference sequence). The CDR3 runs 14 residues. The ends lost 7 bases at V and 2 bases at J; junction bases unmatched: 5. Written as DNA, the CDR3 is TGTGCCAGCACCACGGGACAGGGAAACACTGAAGCTTTCTTT. The encoded protein is CASTTGQGNTEAFF.

V gene TRBV19 combines with J gene TRBJ1-4, with unresolved D. V lost 4 bases to trimming and J lost 0 bases, with 9 bases between them. The CDR3 totals 15 residues. Germline V gene lookup returns CDR1 LNHDA and CDR2 SQIVND (reference sequence). CDR3 DNA sequence: TGTGCCAGTAGTACCTCGTCTGCAACTAATGAAAAACTGTTTTTT. Protein product: CASSTSSATNEKLFF.

This clonotype was seen more than once but under ten times. The chain recombines TRBV5-5 with TRBJ1-2; the D is unclear. V shed 5 bases and J shed 3 bases, with 14 bases lying between them. In germline, CDR1 is SGHKS, CDR2 YYEKEE (reference sequence). This CDR3 has 14 residues. This chain's CDR3 is CASSLARLDYGYTF. DNA of the CDR3: TGTGCCAGCAGTCTAGCCAGGCTAGACTATGGCTACACCTTC.

The chain carries TRBV12-3 or TRBV12-4 and TRBJ2-5, with D possibly being TRBD2 (5 bases). Trimming pared 2 bases from V and 8 bases from J, leaving 9 bases between. This CDR3 has 12 residues. The CDR3 nucleotides read TGTGCCAGCAGTTTATCGGGGAATACCCAGTACTTC. It encodes CASSLSGNTQYF.

This chain links TRBV3-1 with TRBJ2-3, with D uncertain. The CDR3 runs 13 residues. The V end was cut by 6 bases, the J end by 1 base, with 8 bases between. Germline V gene sequence: CDR1 LGHDT, CDR2 YNNKEL (reference sequence). Here the CDR3 reads CASRYLGTDTQYF. CDR3 nucleotides: TGTGCCAGCAGATATCTGGGCACAGATACGCAGTATTTT.

This clonotype was observed a handful of times. The V call is TRBV10-3, the J call TRBJ1-3; 7 bases are shared with TRBD1. After removal of 4 bases from V and 3 bases from J, the junction contained 9 bases not matched to a gene. Germline CDR1 and CDR2: ENHRY and SYGVKD. The length of the CDR3 is 16 residues. The DNA for the CDR3 is TGTGCCATCAGTGGCGGAGGGGGCAGAATTGGAAACACCATATATTTT. Its translation is CAISGGGGRIGNTIYF.

The chain employs TRBV18 and TRBJ2-5, with 8 positions matching TRBD1. Germline V lookup: CDR1 KGHSH, CDR2 LQKENI. V lost 3 bases, J lost 6 bases, and 3 bases stayed unmatched. The length of the CDR3 is 13 residues. CDR3 region: CASSPGQEQTQYF. The CDR3 DNA reads as TGTGCCAGCTCACCGGGACAGGAGCAGACCCAGTACTTC.

The rearrangement joins TRBV3-1 to TRBJ1-1, with a possible D match to TRBD1 (5 bases). The CDR3 contains 13 residues. Per germline, CDR1 LGHDT and CDR2 YNNKEL (reference sequence). V shed 5 bases and J shed 7 bases, with 14 bases lying between them. CDR3 region: CASSFHSTVEAFF. Written as DNA, the CDR3 is TGTGCCAGCAGCTTCCACTCGACAGTTGAAGCTTTCTTT.

This clonotype was detected only a few times. The J gene is TRBJ2-7, the V gene TRBV4-2; D is possibly TRBD1 (5 bases). This CDR3 spans 13 amino acids. The germline CDR1 and CDR2 sequences are LGHNA and YNFKEQ. V lost 4 bases, J lost 4 bases, and 11 bases lay in between. The DNA for the CDR3 is TGTGCCAGCAGCCTTGGGGCGGCGTACGAGCAGTACTTC. It is translated as CASSLGAAYEQYF.

This chain connects TRBV20-1 to TRBJ2-1; TRBD2 might be the D (5 bases). This CDR3 has 11 amino acids. CDR1 and CDR2 (germline): DFQATT, SNEGSKA (reference sequence). The V gene lost 4 bases and the J gene lost 12 bases, with 13 bases spanning the gap. CDR3 loop: CSANPSEGQFF. The CDR3 DNA is TGCAGTGCTAATCCCTCTGAGGGGCAGTTCTTC.

This clonotype showed up many times. The V gene is TRBV12-3 or TRBV12-4, the J gene TRBJ1-2; TRBD1 agrees at 7 bases. The V gene end was trimmed by 6 bases and the J gene end by 6 bases; junction bases not matched to a gene: 7. The CDR3 runs to 13 residues. The CDR3 is CASSYDRADGYTF. In nucleotides, the CDR3 is TGTGCCAGCAGCTATGACAGGGCGGATGGCTACACCTTC.

This clonotype was counted a few times. The CDR3 DNA is TGTGCCAGCAGCTTAGCCTTGGGGGCCGAGACCCAGTACTTC. It codes for CASSLALGAETQYF. The chain recombines TRBV11-2 with TRBJ2-5; possibly TRBD1 for D (6 bases). The CDR3 totals 14 residues. Germline V CDR1 and CDR2: SGHAT, FQNNGV. Trimming shortened V by 1 base and J by 5 bases, and 11 bases separated the two germline ends.

The chain is built from TRBV3-1 and TRBJ2-5, with a possible D match to TRBD1 (5 bases). Trimming cost V 7 bases and J 2 bases, with 14 bases left between them. This CDR3 spans 14 amino acids. Germline assignment: CDR1 LGHDT and CDR2 YNNKEL (reference sequence). The CDR3 DNA is TGTGCCAGCACCCTAAGGGGAACTCAAGAGACCCAGTACTTC. This sequence encodes CASTLRGTQETQYF.

V and J are TRBV4-2 and TRBJ2-6; 7 bases map to TRBD2. Germline trimming cut 1 base from V and 3 bases from J; bases unmatched to any gene: 6. Germline CDR1 is LGHNA and CDR2 is YNFKEQ. This CDR3 comprises 17 residues. The CDR3 reads CASSQVWGGIGANVLTF. The CDR3 region has the DNA TGTGCCAGCAGCCAAGTATGGGGAGGGATTGGGGCCAACGTCCTGACTTTC.

The table lists this clonotype with many counts. The V call is TRBV9, the J call TRBJ2-5; no clear D gene. The V and J ends lost 0 bases and 2 bases respectively, with 5 bases between them. The CDR3 runs to 13 residues. Germline loops: CDR1 SGDLS, CDR2 YYNGEE. CDR3 in DNA: TGTGCCAGCAGCGTAGGGCCGCAAGAGACCCAGTACTTC. It is translated as CASSVGPQETQYF.

This clonotype was picked up many times. The genes are TRBV7-9 and TRBJ2-1; D remains ambiguous. This CDR3 contains 13 residues. Germline CDR1 is SEHNR and CDR2 is FQNEAQ (reference sequence). The V gene lost 3 bases and the J gene lost 8 bases, with 11 bases spanning the gap. Written as DNA, the CDR3 is TGTGCCAGCAGCTTGGTCGCAGCCCATGAGCAGTTCTTC. It yields the protein CASSLVAAHEQFF.

This clonotype appeared many times. This rearrangement joins TRBV29-1 to TRBJ2-2, with 7 bases lining up with TRBD1. This CDR3 is built from 13 residues. The J segment lost 2 bases and the V segment lost 6 bases, leaving 3 bases of the junction unmatched. Looked up from germline, CDR1 is SQVTM and CDR2 is ANQGSEA. DNA of the CDR3: TGCAGCGTCGGGACAGCCAACACCGGGGAGCTGTTTTTT. It is translated as CSVGTANTGELFF.